Listed here are 27 T cell receptor beta chains from one sample, sequenced in a study of T and B cells in COVID-19 patients (dated by TCRdb to 2020 to 2022). Genomic DNA extracted from blood was used in amounts of roughly 220-500 ng for amplification of TRB repertoires. The sequencer listed for this sample is Illumina MiSeq. Multiplex PCR with BIOMED2 TRB-A/B primer pools was used to amplify the TRB rearrangements. In-frame beta chains were kept once TCRdb had trimmed the public reads at Q25 with fastp and called clones with MiXCR. CDR3 protein sequences are deduplicated, and each keeps its most common genes and DNA. The sample table lists 3,200 or so distinct CDR3 sequences, about a quarter of them with a count of one. The ten largest clones add up to 25% of the sample. What was sequenced was blood. The receptors here all came from a human donor with active COVID-19.

By frequency in the sample, this clonotype is medium-sized. This chain connects TRBV30 to TRBJ1-6, with TRBD1 identical over 7 bases. This CDR3 has 12 amino acids. Germline values: CDR1 GTSNPN, CDR2 SVGIG (reference sequence). The trim removed 5 bases at V and 7 bases at J, leaving 2 bases unmatched. Written as DNA, the CDR3 is TGTGCCTGGGACAGGGAGAATTCACCCCTCCACTTT. It codes for CAWDRENSPLHF.

This chain connects TRBV7-9 to TRBJ2-7; D perhaps matches TRBD2 (6 bases). The CDR3 runs 15 residues. V was shortened by 4 bases and J by 3 bases, with 16 bases between the two germline ends. CDR1 and CDR2 (germline): SEHNR, FQNEAQ (reference sequence). CDR3 bases: TGTGCCAGCAGCTCCAGGGACTTCGGCGACTACGAGCAGTACTTC. It translates to CASSSRDFGDYEQYF.

The chain is built from TRBV9 and TRBJ1-5, with D unresolved. The CDR3 has 13 amino acids. Germline CDR1 SGDLS, CDR2 YYNGEE. V was shortened by 0 bases and J by 6 bases, with 7 bases between the two germline ends. CDR3 in DNA: TGTGCCAGCAGCGTAGATCAGGTTCAGCCCCAGCATTTT. Its translation: CASSVDQVQPQHF.

This clonotype is medium-sized (0.01 to 0.1%) in the sample. The chain carries TRBV6-5 and TRBJ1-2; TRBD1 aligns across 7 bases. CDR1 and CDR2 (germline): MNHEY, SVGAGI. V gave up 0 bases and J gave up 5 bases; unmatched junction bases: 3. The CDR3 has 14 amino acids. CDR3 protein: CASSYSGQFYGYTF. CDR3 coding DNA: TGTGCCAGCAGTTACTCGGGACAGTTTTATGGCTACACCTTC.

In this sample, this clonotype is medium-sized. A read error may produce the germline difference seen at one junction end. V gene TRBV29-1 combines with J gene TRBJ1-1; tentative D call: TRBD1 (5 bases). Looked up from germline, CDR1 is SQVTM and CDR2 is ANQGSEA. CDR3 size: 12 residues. Here the CDR3 DNA reads TGCAGCGTCAGGGAATTGAAGACTGAAGCTTTCTTT. Translation gives CSVRELKTEAFF. The entire variable domain, with the rest obtained from reference TRBV29-1 and TRBJ1-1, is as follows: SAVISQKPSRDICQRGTSLTIQCQVDSQVTMMFWYRQQPGQSLTLIATANQGSEATYESGFVIDKFPISRPNLTFSTLTVSNMSPEDSSIYLCSVRELKTEAFFGQGTRLTVV.

In this sample, this clonotype is large. The J gene is TRBJ2-2, the V gene TRBV19; possibly TRBD1 or TRBD2 for D (7 bases each). CDR1 is LNHDA, CDR2 SQIVND, per germline (reference sequence). The CDR3 has 15 residues. The germline V and J ends were trimmed by 4 bases and 8 bases, with 17 bases remaining between them. DNA of the CDR3: TGTGCCAGTAGTAGTCAGGGGGGGTATATGGGGGAGCTGTTTTTT. Amino acid sequence: CASSSQGGYMGELFF.

Concerning this clonotype: The junction does not match germline at one end; this may be a read error. V and J are TRBV7-2 and TRBJ1-6; 11 positions agree with TRBD1. This CDR3 spans 17 amino acids. Germline V gene data show CDR1 as SGHTA and CDR2 as FQGNSA. CDR3 residues: CASSLKWDRGSHSPLRF. The DNA for the CDR3 is TGTGCCAGCAGCTTAAAGTGGGACAGGGGGTCCCATTCACCCCTCCGCTTT.

Relative to its sample, this clonotype is medium-sized. The chain joins TRBV11-3 to TRBJ2-7; tentatively, D is TRBD1 or TRBD2 (5 bases each). V was clipped by 5 bases and J by 2 bases, with 13 bases between them. There are 14 residues in the CDR3. Germline assignment: CDR1 SGHNT and CDR2 YENEEA. CDR3 nucleotide sequence: TGTGCCAGCAGCGAATCGAGGGGAACCTACGAGCAGTACTTC. This codes for CASSESRGTYEQYF.

As DNA, the CDR3 is TGCGCCAGCAGCTTCTGGGGTAGCGGGGGGGTTGGTACGCAGTATTTT. Encoded protein: CASSFWGSGGVGTQYF. The chain employs TRBV5-1 and TRBJ2-3, with 11 bases that match TRBD2. The germline gives CDR1 SGHRS, CDR2 YFSETQ. V trimming: 2 bases; J trimming: 8 bases; junction bases outside the gene matches: 10. The length of the CDR3 is 16 residues.

The chain carries TRBV6-1 and TRBJ1-1; perhaps TRBD1 as D (6 bases). Trimming pared 10 bases from V and 2 bases from J, leaving 14 bases between. The CDR3 consists of 13 residues. Germline CDR1 MNHNS, CDR2 SASEGT. Written as DNA, the CDR3 is TGTGCCACTAAAGACAGGCCAAACACTGAAGCTTTCTTT. Its translation: CATKDRPNTEAFF.

By share, this clonotype counts as large. V and J are TRBV19 and TRBJ2-1; 8 nucleotides align to TRBD2. Germline CDR1 LNHDA, CDR2 SQIVND (reference sequence). J lost 8 bases, V lost 5 bases, and 8 bases had no gene match. The CDR3 has 14 amino acids. In DNA form, the CDR3 reads TGTGCCAGTAGTGAAGTAGCGGGGACGTATGAGCAGTTCTTC. It yields the protein CASSEVAGTYEQFF.

The V gene is TRBV30, the J gene TRBJ2-3; perhaps TRBD2 as D (11 bases). The CDR3 spans 20 residues. In germline, CDR1 is GTSNPN, CDR2 SVGIG (reference sequence). The V end lost 3 bases, the J end lost 4 bases, and 32 bases lay between the germline ends. The DNA for the CDR3 is TGTGCCTGGAGCCCCAGGACAGGGGGAGTCCCGGGACTAGCGGCAGATACGCAGTATTTT. Translation: CAWSPRTGGVPGLAADTQYF. Combining the CDR3 with reference TRBV30 and TRBJ2-3 gives the whole variable domain SQTIHQWPATLVQPVGSPLSLECTVEGTSNPNLYWYRQAAGRGLQLLFYSVGIGQISSEVPQNLSASRPQDRQFILSSKKLLLSDSGFYLCAWSPRTGGVPGLAADTQYFGPGTRLTVL.

This clonotype was recorded a few times. This chain connects TRBV20-1 to TRBJ1-3; D might be TRBD1 (5 bases). Looked up from germline, CDR1 is DFQATT and CDR2 is SNEGSKA (reference sequence). CDR3 length: 11 residues. V was pared by 6 bases and J by 7 bases, with 10 bases between. The CDR3 reads CSAGGGNTIYF. DNA of the CDR3: TGCAGTGCAGGCGGGGGGAACACCATATATTTT.

This chain joins TRBV20-1 and TRBJ2-1; D call uncertain. V gave up 0 bases and J gave up 3 bases, with 18 bases separating them. CDR3 length: 17 amino acids. Germline V CDR1 and CDR2: DFQATT, SNEGSKA (reference sequence). CDR3 DNA sequence: TGCAGTGCTAGAGATCGAGAAGGGCAGATTTTCTACAATGAGCAGTTCTTC. Residues: CSARDREGQIFYNEQFF.

Within the sample, this clonotype is medium-sized (0.01 to 0.1%). The rearrangement uses TRBV19 and TRBJ2-1; 15 bases agree with TRBD2. The germline gives CDR1 LNHDA, CDR2 SQIVND (reference sequence). The length of the CDR3 is 20 residues. V shed 5 bases and J 1 base; nucleotides not matched to a gene: 12. CDR3 sequence: CASSFPGLAGGSLSYNEQFF. The CDR3 coding sequence is TGTGCCAGTAGTTTTCCGGGACTAGCGGGGGGCTCTCTATCCTACAATGAGCAGTTCTTC.

The rearrangement joins TRBV10-3 to TRBJ1-2; 8 bases line up with TRBD1. The germline gives CDR1 ENHRY, CDR2 SYGVKD. This CDR3 has 15 amino acids. V lost 0 bases to trimming and J lost 6 bases; unmatched junction nucleotides: 6. CDR3 sequence: CAISESTGAIHGYTF. In DNA, the CDR3 is TGTGCCATCAGTGAGTCGACAGGGGCCATCCATGGCTACACCTTC.

This clonotype is termed medium-sized. The chain has TRBV12-3 or TRBV12-4 and TRBJ1-5, with D possibly TRBD1 on 6 matching bases. The CDR3 sequence is 15 residues long. V dropped 3 bases and J dropped 6 bases, with 15 bases sitting between them. In nucleotides, the CDR3 is TGTGCCAGCAGTTTTGGGACATTGGGGGCTCAGCCCCAGCATTTT. Protein sequence: CASSFGTLGAQPQHF.

This clonotype has only a few counts. V gene TRBV12-3 or TRBV12-4 combines with J gene TRBJ1-2, with a weak D call TRBD1 (6 bases). Trimming stripped 3 bases from V and 8 bases from J, with 16 bases between. The CDR3 runs 14 residues. The CDR3 DNA sequence: TGTGCCAGCAGTTTCACACAGGGAGGAGAAGGCTACACCTTC. Protein sequence: CASSFTQGGEGYTF.

The chain joins TRBV6-6 to TRBJ1-3; 8 positions match TRBD1. This CDR3 has 15 amino acids. Germline-derived CDR1 and CDR2 are MNHNY and SVGAGI (reference sequence). V trimming: 2 bases; J trimming: 8 bases; junction bases outside the gene matches: 8. In DNA form, the CDR3 reads TGTGCCAGCAGTTACAGGCAGGGGGCTCAGTACACCATATATTTT. Protein product: CASSYRQGAQYTIYF.

The chain recombines TRBV11-3 with TRBJ1-2; 7 nucleotides align to TRBD1. Germline loops: CDR1 SGHNT, CDR2 YENEEA. Trimming cost V 0 bases and J 8 bases; bases outside gene matches: 9. The CDR3 spans 15 residues. The CDR3 loop reads CASSLDRYRGVGYTF. The CDR3 region has the DNA TGTGCCAGCAGCTTAGATAGGTACAGGGGTGTAGGCTACACCTTC.

This clonotype counts as large. V is TRBV19 and J is TRBJ2-2, with 8 bases matching TRBD1. The junction had 5 bases not matched to a gene; V was cut back by 5 bases and J by 6 bases. Per germline, CDR1 LNHDA and CDR2 SQIVND (reference sequence). The CDR3 is 14 residues long. In DNA form, the CDR3 reads TGTGCCAGTAGTCTTCAGGGGGCAGCCGGGGAGCTGTTTTTT. Encoded protein: CASSLQGAAGELFF.

In this sample, this clonotype is medium-sized. The V and J genes are TRBV6-5 and TRBJ1-2, with D hard to call. V was cut by 6 bases and J by 4 bases, with 12 bases left in between. This CDR3 comprises 13 residues. Germline V lookup: CDR1 MNHEY, CDR2 SVGAGI. The CDR3 nucleotides are TGTGCCAGCAGGGGAGCTTTGGGCTATGGCTACACCTTC. Its translation is CASRGALGYGYTF.

The rearrangement joins TRBV29-1 to TRBJ2-7; possible D gene TRBD1, 6 bases. The J call may be in error: the DNA end matches TRBJ2-5 better. The length of the CDR3 is 13 residues. Germline values: CDR1 SQVTM, CDR2 ANQGSEA. The CDR3 loop is CSVASGTRETQYF. The DNA for the CDR3 is TGCAGCGTTGCGTCTGGGACACGAGAGACCCAGTACTTC.

The rearrangement links TRBV2 to TRBJ1-1; no reliable D call. The CDR3 extends over 13 amino acids. CDR1 is SNHLY and CDR2 is FYNNEI in the germline V gene. Trimming removed 3 bases at V and 1 base at J, with 6 bases between. The CDR3 is CASSEARNTEAFF. For the CDR3, the DNA is TGTGCCAGCAGTGAGGCCAGGAACACTGAAGCTTTCTTT.

In this sample, this clonotype is medium-sized. The V and J genes are TRBV30 and TRBJ2-3; no clear D gene. Looked up from germline, CDR1 is GTSNPN and CDR2 is SVGIG (reference sequence). The CDR3 covers 11 residues. V lost 3 bases, J lost 2 bases, and 3 bases lay in between. This CDR3 is CAWSFTDTQYF. The CDR3 nucleotides read TGTGCCTGGAGCTTCACAGATACGCAGTATTTT. Variable domain in full (rest from reference TRBV30 and TRBJ2-3): SQTIHQWPATLVQPVGSPLSLECTVEGTSNPNLYWYRQAAGRGLQLLFYSVGIGQISSEVPQNLSASRPQDRQFILSSKKLLLSDSGFYLCAWSFTDTQYFGPGTRLTVL.

By share, this clonotype counts as medium-sized (0.01 to 0.1%). The gene calls are TRBV12-3 or TRBV12-4 and TRBJ1-5; D is undetermined. CDR3 size: 13 residues. The V end was cut by 2 bases, the J end by 9 bases, with 11 bases between. Here the CDR3 DNA reads TGTGCCAGCAGTTTAAAACCTTTAGGGCCCCAGCATTTT. It codes for CASSLKPLGPQHF.

In this sample, this clonotype is medium-sized. This sequence joins TRBV10-3 and TRBJ2-3; 12 nucleotides line up with TRBD1. CDR3 length equals 16 residues. V lost 6 bases, J lost 11 bases, and 15 bases stayed unmatched. Germline lookup yields CDR1 ENHRY and CDR2 SYGVKD. The CDR3 here is CAISAKLGTGGVEQYF. The DNA for the CDR3 is TGTGCCATCAGCGCCAAGTTGGGGACAGGGGGCGTCGAGCAGTATTTT.